The rows below give T cell receptor beta chains drawn from one sample of a study of T cell repertoires in cytomegalovirus infection. TCRdb called the reads again in MiXCR, with one record for every CDR3 protein. The data show 450,000 to 650,000 distinct CDR3 sequences, roughly 29% seen once. The sequencing input was PBMCs. All receptors derive from a human donor in good health (CMV status not recorded). Some clones in this sample may be carry-over from other donors' samples. The CDR3 runs from the conserved cysteine through the conserved F or W. D genes are given only for firm matches. Some rows mark clone size as missing; the rest say once, few, many or name a class of expanded clone.

size,J,D,V,CDR3,DNA
few,TRBJ2-1,-,TRBV7-8,CASSRDSNNEQFF,TGTGCCAGCAGCCGGGACTCGAACAATGAGCAGTTCTTC
-,TRBJ1-5,-,TRBV28,CASRPSGEGGRQPQHF,TGTGCCAGCAGGCCTAGCGGAGAGGGAGGTAGGCAGCCCCAGCATTTT
few,TRBJ2-1,-,TRBV5-1,CASSLAGQGALNEQFF,TGCGCCAGCAGCTTGGCCGGTCAGGGCGCCCTAAATGAGCAGTTCTTC
-,TRBJ1-1,-,TRBV6-2/TRBV6-3,CASSYLSRVWSTEAFF,TGTGCCAGCAGTTACTTGTCCAGGGTGTGGAGCACTGAAGCTTTCTTT
-,TRBJ1-3,-,TRBV10-3,CAIKGTDSGNTIYF,TGTGCCATCAAGGGTACAGACTCTGGAAACACCATATATTTT
many,TRBJ2-1,TRBD1,TRBV7-2,CASSFVGQGIHNEQFF,TGTGCCAGCAGCTTTGTAGGACAGGGGATCCACAATGAGCAGTTCTTC
once,TRBJ1-6,-,TRBV30,CAWSGREPMNSPLHF,TGTGCCTGGAGTGGGCGGGAGCCGATGAATTCACCCCTCCACTTT
once,TRBJ1-2,-,TRBV5-4,CASSLPDSNYGYTF,TGTGCCAGCAGCTTGCCTGACTCTAACTATGGCTACACCTTC
-,TRBJ2-5,-,TRBV24-1,CATSGQHEETQYF,TGTGCCACCAGTGGCCAGCACGAAGAGACCCAGTACTTC
-,TRBJ2-3,-,TRBV29-1,CSVETRVSTDTQYF,TGCAGCGTTGAAACTCGTGTTAGCACAGATACGCAGTATTTT
-,TRBJ2-1,-,TRBV10-3,CAISESAVSSYNEQFF,TGTGCCATCAGTGAGTCTGCGGTTAGCTCCTACAATGAGCAGTTCTTC
once,TRBJ2-5,-,TRBV2,CASSEPSGTPVRETQYF,TGTGCCAGCAGTGAACCCTCGGGGACCCCGGTACGAGAGACCCAGTACTTC